These 14 T cell receptor beta chains were all obtained from the same sample, sequenced in a study of T cell repertoires in cytomegalovirus infection. TCRdb re-called the reads through MiXCR, storing one row per CDR3 protein. The data hold 150,000 to 200,000 distinct CDR3 sequences, with about 17% observed a single time. The sequenced sample consisted of CD8+ T cells from PBMCs. Receptors originate from a human donor in good health (CMV status not recorded). Some clones in this sample may be carry-over from other donors' samples.

The chain links TRBV4-3 to TRBJ1-2, with 8 bases aligning to TRBD1. The germline V gene encodes CDR1 LGHNA and CDR2 YSLEER. The junction had 10 bases not matched to a gene; V was cut back by 2 bases and J by 8 bases. CDR3 length: 15 amino acids. The CDR3 region is CASSQTGGSPRGYTF. DNA of the CDR3: TGCGCCAGCAGCCAAACAGGGGGGTCGCCGCGGGGCTACACCTTC.

This chain connects TRBV29-1 to TRBJ2-1; perhaps TRBD1 as D (5 bases). With 3 bases removed from V and 0 bases from J, the gap between germline ends came to 9 bases. The CDR3 contains 14 residues. Germline CDR1 reads SQVTM; CDR2 reads ANQGSEA. The CDR3 nucleotides read TGCAGCGTTGACCCCAGGGCCTCCTACAATGAGCAGTTCTTC. It translates to CSVDPRASYNEQFF.

J is TRBJ1-1 and V is TRBV7-2; D is possibly TRBD1 (5 bases). Trimming cost V 8 bases and J 0 bases, with 16 bases left between them. From germline, CDR1 is SGHTA and CDR2 FQGNSA. The CDR3 is 15 amino acids. CDR3 amino acids: CASAEYRRVNTEAFF. CDR3 DNA: TGTGCCAGCGCCGAGTACAGGAGGGTGAACACTGAAGCTTTCTTT.

The chain combines TRBV7-2 with TRBJ1-2, with D possibly TRBD1 on 5 matching bases. The V and J ends lost 1 base and 3 bases respectively, with 12 bases between them. The germline CDR1 and CDR2 sequences are SGHTA and FQGNSA. The length of the CDR3 is 15 residues. DNA for the CDR3: TGTGCCAGCAGCTTAGTGACAGCAGAATACTATGGCTACACCTTC. Amino acids: CASSLVTAEYYGYTF.

The table lists this clonotype with a few counts. The genes are TRBV29-1 and TRBJ2-7; D is unresolved. V dropped 3 bases and J dropped 0 bases, with 6 bases sitting between them. Germline CDR1 and CDR2: SQVTM and ANQGSEA. The length of the CDR3 is 12 residues. CDR3 protein: CSVEGDSYEQYF. In DNA, the CDR3 is TGCAGCGTTGAGGGCGACTCCTACGAGCAGTACTTC.

This rearrangement joins TRBV7-8 to TRBJ2-7; TRBD2 aligns across 8 bases. After removal of 0 bases from V and 3 bases from J, the junction contained 1 base not matched to a gene. CDR1 and CDR2 from the germline V gene are SGHVS and FQNEAQ. CDR3 length: 14 residues. The CDR3 DNA sequence: TGTGCCAGCAGCTTAGCAGCGGGGGTCTACGAGCAGTACTTC. Encoded protein: CASSLAAGVYEQYF.

This clonotype was seen only a few times. The chain recombines TRBV7-6 with TRBJ1-2, with unresolved D. Germline CDR1 SGHVS, CDR2 FNYEAQ. Trimming stripped 4 bases from V and 6 bases from J, with 9 bases between. The CDR3 is 12 amino acids. CDR3 in amino acids: CASSYSRDGYTF. CDR3 nucleotides: TGTGCCAGCAGCTATTCAAGGGATGGCTACACCTTC.

CDR3 DNA sequence: TGTGCCAGCAGTTTACAGGTGGATCAGCCCCAGCATTTT. Its translation: CASSLQVDQPQHF. This rearrangement joins TRBV28 to TRBJ1-5; D gene ambiguous. The V end was cut by 2 bases, the J end by 5 bases, with 7 bases between. The germline CDR1 and CDR2 sequences are MDHEN and SYDVKM. The length of the CDR3 is 13 residues. Based on the CDR3 plus reference TRBV28 and TRBJ1-5, the full variable domain is DVKVTQSSRYLVKRTGEKVFLECVQDMDHENMFWYRQDPGLGLRLIYFSYDVKMKEKGDIPEGYSVSREKKERFSLILESASTNQTSMYLCASSLQVDQPQHFGDGTRLSIL.

CDR3: CASSLMAEHSPLHF. The CDR3 DNA reads as TGTGCCAGCAGTTTAATGGCGGAGCATTCACCCCTCCACTTT. This rearrangement joins TRBV28 to TRBJ1-6; D ambiguous. CDR1 is MDHEN, CDR2 SYDVKM, per germline. V lost 2 bases and J 8 bases, leaving 10 bases between the germline ends. The CDR3 extends over 14 amino acids.

The gene calls are TRBV7-8 and TRBJ2-5, with D unclear. V was trimmed by 1 base and J by 4 bases, leaving 10 bases between them. The CDR3 length is 14 residues. Germline loops: CDR1 SGHVS, CDR2 FQNEAQ. The CDR3 here is CASSLVVGGETQYF. The CDR3 DNA reads TGTGCCAGCAGCTTAGTAGTAGGTGGAGAGACCCAGTACTTC.

The chain combines TRBV29-1 with TRBJ2-3, with TRBD2 matching over 12 bases. This CDR3 has 17 amino acids. In germline, CDR1 is SQVTM, CDR2 ANQGSEA. V gave up 1 base and J gave up 4 bases; unmatched junction bases: 9. The CDR3 bases are TGCAGCGTTGAAGGAGCCCTAGCGGGGGGGGGTGCAGATACGCAGTATTTT. The encoded protein is CSVEGALAGGGADTQYF.

The sample holds a few counts of this clonotype. The chain joins TRBV7-9 to TRBJ1-1; 7 nucleotides align to TRBD1. The CDR3 has 14 amino acids. J was trimmed by 5 bases and V by 4 bases; bases with no gene match: 7. Per the germline V gene, CDR1 is SEHNR and CDR2 is FQNEAQ (reference sequence). The CDR3 region is CASSSATGWTEAFF. CDR3 sequence (DNA): TGTGCCAGCAGCTCAGCGACAGGGTGGACTGAAGCTTTCTTT.

The chain carries TRBV24-1 and TRBJ2-3; TRBD1 or TRBD2 may be the D gene (5 bases each). V lost 2 bases, J lost 0 bases, and 5 bases lay in between. Germline CDR1 KGHDR, CDR2 SFDVKD. The CDR3 is made up of 14 amino acids. Here the CDR3 reads CATSDWDSTDTQYF. The CDR3 region has the DNA TGTGCCACCAGTGATTGGGACAGCACAGATACGCAGTATTTT.

This clonotype was recorded many times. The chain employs TRBV7-2 and TRBJ2-7; 7 bases fit TRBD1. J gave up 6 bases and V 3 bases, and 2 bases lay outside the gene matches. The CDR3 runs to 12 residues. The V gene's germline CDR1 is SGHTA and CDR2 FQGNSA. CDR3 loop: CASSFTGAEQYF. The CDR3 region has the DNA TGTGCCAGCAGCTTTACAGGGGCCGAGCAGTACTTC.